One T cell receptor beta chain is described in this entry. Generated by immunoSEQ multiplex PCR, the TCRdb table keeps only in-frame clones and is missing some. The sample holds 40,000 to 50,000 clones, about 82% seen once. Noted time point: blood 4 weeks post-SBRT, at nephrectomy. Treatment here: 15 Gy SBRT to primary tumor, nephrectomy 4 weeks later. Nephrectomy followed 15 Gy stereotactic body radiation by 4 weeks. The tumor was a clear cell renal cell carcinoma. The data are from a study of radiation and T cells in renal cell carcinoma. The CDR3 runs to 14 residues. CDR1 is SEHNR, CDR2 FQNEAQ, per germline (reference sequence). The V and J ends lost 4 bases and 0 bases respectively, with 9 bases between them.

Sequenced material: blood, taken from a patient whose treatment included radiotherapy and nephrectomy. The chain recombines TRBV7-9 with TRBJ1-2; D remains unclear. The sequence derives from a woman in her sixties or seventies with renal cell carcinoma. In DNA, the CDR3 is TGTGCCAGCAGCTCCTACGGTTCTAACTATGGCTACACCTTC. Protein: CASSSYGSNYGYTF.